The T cell receptor beta chain under discussion was sequenced for a study of shared clonotypes between healthy human individuals. The CDR3 is 15 amino acids. The V end lost 2 bases, the J end lost 2 bases, and 12 bases lay between the germline ends. Per germline, CDR1 SGHTA and CDR2 FQGNSA. TCRdb keeps only in-frame clones here, not all; method: immunoSEQ multiplex PCR. The sample lists roughly 1,000,000 clones, approximately 80% occurring once. This chain connects TRBV7-2 to TRBJ2-5; D perhaps matches TRBD2 (5 bases). This TCR was sampled from a man younger than 35 in good health. Some clones in this sample may be carry-over from other donors' samples. Input material: memory CD4+ T cells from PBMCs. Stated subset: CD45RA-negative fraction. The chain's CDR3 is CASSLNYGMQETQYF. The CDR3 nucleotides read TGTGCCAGCAGCTTAAACTACGGGATGCAAGAGACCCAGTACTTC. The full variable domain, completed using reference TRBV7-2 and TRBJ2-5, is GAGVSQSPSNKVTEKGKDVELRCDPISGHTALYWYRQSLGQGLEFLIYFQGNSAPDKSGLPSDRFSAERTGGSVSTLTIQRTQQEDSAVYLCASSLNYGMQETQYFGPGTRLLVL.